The clone carrying this T cell receptor beta chain occurred a few times. 300 ng DNA, some 30,000 T cell genomes, went into unsorted PBMC replicate PCRs. The assay was immunoSEQ multiplex PCR, and TCRdb's table has in-frame clones only and misses some. In the table there are about 490,000 clones, 60% to 85% of which are singletons. This record belongs to a study of shared clonotypes between healthy human individuals. Sequenced sample: PBMCs. This clonotype was obtained from a middle-aged woman in good health. Some clones in this sample may be carry-over from other donors' samples.

In DNA form, the CDR3 reads TGTGCCAGCAGCGTAGGGGGGGTTACTAATCAGCCCCAGCATTTT. It codes for CASSVGGVTNQPQHF. The V call is TRBV9, the J call TRBJ1-5; D may be TRBD1 (5 bases). The CDR3 runs 15 residues. Germline V lookup: CDR1 SGDLS, CDR2 YYNGEE. V lost 0 bases, J lost 4 bases, and 11 bases lay in between. The variable domain in full, completed from reference TRBV9 and TRBJ1-5, reads DSGVTQTPKHLITATGQRVTLRCSPRSGDLSVYWYQQSLDQGLQFLIQYYNGEERAKGNILERFSAQQFPDLHSELNLSSLELGDSALYFCASSVGGVTNQPQHFGDGTRLSIL.